These 4 T cell receptor beta chains were sequenced from one sample in a study of human T cells and chemical hapten exposure. Time point defined: patch test 3, about 24 weeks after DPC sensitization. Treatment of the sample: therapeutic diphenylcyclopropenone sensitization with weekly scalp DPC. TCRdb re-derived calls from the RACE reads in MiXCR, one entry per CDR3 protein. Of 55,000 to 75,000 distinct CDR3 sequences in the sample, 9.5% to 15% were seen once. The specimen comprised whole blood, sampled in connection with sensitization to the hapten diphenylcyclopropenone (DPC). The receptors were sampled from a man in his thirties or forties with alopecia areata. Some clones in this sample may be carry-over from other donors' samples.

CDR3 sequence (DNA): TGTGCCAGCACCCCGGGCCCGACGGCCTACGAGCAGTACTTC. Translated, it gives CASTPGPTAYEQYF. The rearrangement joins TRBV5-4 to TRBJ2-7; no clear D gene. CDR3 length: 14 amino acids. The germline V and J ends were trimmed by 6 bases and 2 bases, with 15 bases remaining between them. Looked up from germline, CDR1 is SGHNT and CDR2 is YYREEE (reference sequence).

The rearrangement joins TRBV28 to TRBJ1-1; D is unresolved. The CDR3 has 12 amino acids. Germline V lookup: CDR1 MDHEN, CDR2 SYDVKM. The ends were cut back, 2 bases at V and 1 base at J, with 2 bases in the middle. For the CDR3, the DNA is TGTGCCAGCAGTTTACAGAACACTGAAGCTTTCTTT. Its protein product is CASSLQNTEAFF.

This chain uses TRBV29-1 with TRBJ2-3; the D is unclear. Germline V gives CDR1 SQVTM, CDR2 ANQGSEA. The CDR3 is 12 amino acids. The ends were cut back, 4 bases at V and 6 bases at J, with 11 bases in the middle. The CDR3 is CSVAGFGDTQYF. The CDR3 region has the DNA TGCAGCGTTGCTGGGTTTGGGGATACGCAGTATTTT.

This clonotype was recorded many times. The rearrangement joins TRBV29-1 to TRBJ1-2, with 7 bases that match TRBD1. J was trimmed by 2 bases and V by 6 bases; bases with no gene match: 21. This CDR3 region has 18 residues. Germline-derived CDR1 and CDR2 are SQVTM and ANQGSEA. The CDR3 protein is CSVGGGSHRTIPNYGYTF. CDR3 nucleotides: TGCAGCGTGGGAGGGGGCAGCCATCGAACTATACCGAACTATGGCTACACCTTC.